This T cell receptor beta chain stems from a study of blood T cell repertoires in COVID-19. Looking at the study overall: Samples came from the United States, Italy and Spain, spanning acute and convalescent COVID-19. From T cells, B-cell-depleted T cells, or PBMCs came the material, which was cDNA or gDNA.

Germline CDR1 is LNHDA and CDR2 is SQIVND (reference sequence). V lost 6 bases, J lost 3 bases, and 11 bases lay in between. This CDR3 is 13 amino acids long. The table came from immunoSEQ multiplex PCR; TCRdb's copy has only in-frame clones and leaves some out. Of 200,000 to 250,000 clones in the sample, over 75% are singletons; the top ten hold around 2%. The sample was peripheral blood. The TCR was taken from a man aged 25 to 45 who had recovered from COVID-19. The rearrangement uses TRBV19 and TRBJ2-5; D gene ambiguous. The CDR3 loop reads CASSTGIEETQYF. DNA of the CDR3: TGTGCCAGTAGCACCGGTATAGAAGAGACCCAGTACTTC.